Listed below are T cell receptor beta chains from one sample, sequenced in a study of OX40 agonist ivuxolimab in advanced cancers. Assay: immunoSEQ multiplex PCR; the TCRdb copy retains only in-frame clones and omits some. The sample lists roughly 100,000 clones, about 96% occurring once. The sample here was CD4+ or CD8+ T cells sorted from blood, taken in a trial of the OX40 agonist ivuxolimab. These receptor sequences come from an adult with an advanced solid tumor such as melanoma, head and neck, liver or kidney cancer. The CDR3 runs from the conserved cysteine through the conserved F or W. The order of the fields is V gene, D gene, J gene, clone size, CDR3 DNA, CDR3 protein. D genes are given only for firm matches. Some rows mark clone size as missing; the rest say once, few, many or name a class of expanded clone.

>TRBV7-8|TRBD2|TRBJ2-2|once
TGTGCCAGCAGCTCAAGACTAGCGGGAGAATCCGGGGAGCTGTTTTTT
CASSSRLAGESGELFF
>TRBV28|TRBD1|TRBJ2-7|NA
TGTGCCAGCAGTTTTTCTCCGGACAGGGGGTACTACGAGCAGTACTTC
CASSFSPDRGYYEQYF
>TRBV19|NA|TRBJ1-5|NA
TGTGCCAGTAGTCATCCCAATCAGCCCCAGCATTTT
CASSHPNQPQHF
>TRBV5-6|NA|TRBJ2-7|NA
TGTGCCAGCAGCGCACTTCACGGGTCCGAGCAGTACTTC
CASSALHGSEQYF
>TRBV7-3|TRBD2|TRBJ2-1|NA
TGTGCCAGCAGCGCCTGGACTAGGACGGAAGCTACGCCTTACAATGAGCAGTTCTTC
CASSAWTRTEATPYNEQFF
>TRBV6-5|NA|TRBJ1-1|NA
TGTGCCAGCAGTTACACGACGTCTTCAATGAACACTGAAGCTTTCTTT
CASSYTTSSMNTEAFF
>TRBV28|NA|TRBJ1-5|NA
TGTGCCAGCAGTCCTATGAACAGGGTAGGGGCCCAGCATTTT
CASSPMNRVGAQHF
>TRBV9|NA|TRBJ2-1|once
TGTGCCAGCAGCGCCTTTCACAATGAGCAGTTCTTC
CASSAFHNEQFF
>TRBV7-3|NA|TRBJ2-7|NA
TGTGCCAGCAGCCCTAGCTACGAGCAGTACTTC
CASSPSYEQYF
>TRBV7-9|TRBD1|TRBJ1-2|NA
TGTGCCAGCAGCGTAGACAGGGAAAGTAATCGCTACACCTTC
CASSVDRESNRYTF
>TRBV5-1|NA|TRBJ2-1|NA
TGCGCCAGCAGCCCCCCGGGAGCTGAAAGGAATGAGCAGTTCTTC
CASSPPGAERNEQFF
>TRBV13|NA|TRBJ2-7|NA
TGTGCCAGCAGCCTTGACAACTACGAGCAGTACTTC
CASSLDNYEQYF